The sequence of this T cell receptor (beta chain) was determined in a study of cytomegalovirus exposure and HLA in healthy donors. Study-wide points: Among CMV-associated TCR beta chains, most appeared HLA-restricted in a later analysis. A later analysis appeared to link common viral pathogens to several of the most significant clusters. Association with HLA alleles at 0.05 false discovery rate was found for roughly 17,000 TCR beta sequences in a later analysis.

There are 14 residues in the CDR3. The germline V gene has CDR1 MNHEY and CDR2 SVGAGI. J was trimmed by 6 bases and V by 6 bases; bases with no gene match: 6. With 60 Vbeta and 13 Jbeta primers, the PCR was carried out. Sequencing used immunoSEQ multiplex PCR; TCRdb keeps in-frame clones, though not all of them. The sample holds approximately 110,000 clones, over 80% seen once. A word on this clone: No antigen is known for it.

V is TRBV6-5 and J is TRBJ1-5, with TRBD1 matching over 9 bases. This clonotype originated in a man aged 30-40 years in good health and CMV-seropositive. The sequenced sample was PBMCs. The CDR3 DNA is TGTGCCAGCAGGGGGGGACAGGGCACTCAGCCCCAGCATTTT. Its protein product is CASRGGQGTQPQHF.